The next 10 T cell receptor beta chains were all read from a single sample in a study of blood T cell repertoires in COVID-19. Profiling relied on immunoSEQ multiplex PCR, and the TCRdb table lists in-frame clones only, not all of them. The sample lists some 240,000 clones, roughly 80% seen once, with about 4% in the top ten. What was sequenced was PBMCs or T cells enriched from blood (not recorded which). The receptors were gathered from a man aged 30-40 years with acute COVID-19.

To note about this clone: The sample has other DNA sequences that encode this CDR3 too. The V and J genes are TRBV10-2 and TRBJ1-2; TRBD1 matches at 8 bases. Germline loops: CDR1 WSHSY, CDR2 SAAADI. The CDR3 covers 13 residues. The junction had 2 bases not matched to a gene; V was cut back by 5 bases and J by 3 bases. CDR3 loop: CASSSTGDYGYTF. CDR3 DNA sequence: TGCGCCAGCAGTTCGACAGGGGACTATGGCTACACCTTC.

This chain connects TRBV11-2 to TRBJ1-2, with TRBD1 matching 9 bases. The CDR3 loop spans 14 amino acids. Per germline, CDR1 SGHAT and CDR2 FQNNGV. V lost 2 bases, J lost 8 bases, and 6 bases stayed unmatched. The CDR3 is CASSLRTGAGGYTF. The CDR3 DNA reads as TGTGCCAGCAGCTTACGGACAGGGGCGGGCGGCTACACCTTC.

J is TRBJ1-1 and V is TRBV5-1; 11 nucleotides line up with TRBD1. Trimming cost V 7 bases and J 0 bases; bases outside gene matches: 2. Per the germline V gene, CDR1 is SGHRS and CDR2 is YFSETQ. This CDR3 comprises 14 residues. The CDR3 DNA reads as TGCGCCAGCGGACAGGGGGCCTTGAACACTGAAGCTTTCTTT. Encoded protein: CASGQGALNTEAFF.

The J gene is TRBJ2-1, the V gene TRBV12-3 or TRBV12-4; no clear D. The CDR3 loop spans 13 amino acids. Trimming left V 2 bases short and J 3 bases short, with 5 bases between. The CDR3 reads CASSLILYNEQFF. As DNA, the CDR3 is TGTGCCAGCAGTTTAATTCTCTACAATGAGCAGTTCTTC.

The V and J genes are TRBV3-1 (or the pseudogene TRBV3-2) and TRBJ1-2; D uncertain. The CDR3 has 13 residues. Germline V gives CDR1 LGHDT, CDR2 YNNKEL (reference sequence). Trimming cost V 0 bases and J 5 bases, with 7 bases left between them. The CDR3 region is CASSQDNRYGYTF. The CDR3 DNA is TGTGCCAGCAGCCAAGATAACAGATATGGCTACACCTTC.

This chain uses TRBV19 with TRBJ2-3; 7 nucleotides agree with TRBD2. Germline CDR1 and CDR2: LNHDA and SQIVND (reference sequence). After removal of 2 bases from V and 2 bases from J, the junction contained 10 bases not matched to a gene. There are 17 residues in the CDR3. The CDR3 coding sequence is TGTGCCAGTAGTATAAAGGGGAGTCTAGCGGACACAGATACGCAGTATTTT. The encoded protein is CASSIKGSLADTDTQYF.

This sequence joins TRBV19 and TRBJ2-3; a possible D gene is TRBD1 (6 bases). V dropped 2 bases and J dropped 1 base, with 13 bases sitting between them. CDR1 and CDR2 (germline): LNHDA, SQIVND (reference sequence). This CDR3 contains 16 residues. The CDR3 bases are TGTGCCAGTAGTATATTCGGGACAAGGGGCACAGATACGCAGTATTTT. Protein: CASSIFGTRGTDTQYF.

This chain links TRBV2 with TRBJ1-4, with unresolved D. The germline V gene has CDR1 SNHLY and CDR2 FYNNEI. The CDR3 is made up of 12 amino acids. Trimming pared 4 bases from V and 8 bases from J, leaving 8 bases between. The CDR3 sequence: CASSANSEKLFF. DNA of the CDR3: TGTGCCAGCAGTGCGAACTCAGAAAAACTGTTTTTT. Complete variable domain (other parts from reference TRBV2 and TRBJ1-4): EPEVTQTPSHQVTQMGQEVILRCVPISNHLYFYWYRQILGQKVEFLVSFYNNEISEKSEIFDDQFSVERPDGSNFTLKIRSTKLEDSAMYFCASSANSEKLFFGSGTQLSVL.

J is TRBJ1-1 and V is TRBV5-1; D perhaps matches TRBD1 (5 bases). This CDR3 has 16 residues. V was clipped by 4 bases and J by 3 bases, with 19 bases between them. CDR1 and CDR2 from the germline V gene are SGHRS and YFSETQ. CDR3 in DNA: TGCGCCAGCAGCCTCGGCGAGAATCGGGGGTACACTGAAGCTTTCTTT. Translated: CASSLGENRGYTEAFF.

V and J are TRBV5-3 and TRBJ2-7; a weak D match, TRBD2 (6 bases). TRBV5-3 is an ORF, with its function uncertain. CDR3 length: 15 amino acids. The ends were cut back, 3 bases at V and 6 bases at J, with 19 bases in the middle. Here the CDR3 DNA reads TGTGCCAGAAGCTCCTTCAAGGGCGGGACGGGCGAGCAGTACGTC. Protein product: CARSSFKGGTGEQYV.